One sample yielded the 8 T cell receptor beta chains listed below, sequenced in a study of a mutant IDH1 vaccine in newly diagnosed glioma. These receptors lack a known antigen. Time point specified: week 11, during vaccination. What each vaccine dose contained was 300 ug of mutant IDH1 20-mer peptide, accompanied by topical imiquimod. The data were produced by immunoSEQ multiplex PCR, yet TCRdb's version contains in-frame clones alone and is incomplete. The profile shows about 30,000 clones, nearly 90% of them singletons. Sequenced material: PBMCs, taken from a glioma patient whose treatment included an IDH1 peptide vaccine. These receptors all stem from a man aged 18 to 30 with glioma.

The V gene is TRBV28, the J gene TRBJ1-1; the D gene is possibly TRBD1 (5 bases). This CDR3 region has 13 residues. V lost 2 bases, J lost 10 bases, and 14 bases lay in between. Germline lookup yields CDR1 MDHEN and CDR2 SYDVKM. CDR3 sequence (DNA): TGTGCCAGCAGTTTAGGGGGGTTATTATCAGCTTTCTTT. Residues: CASSLGGLLSAFF.

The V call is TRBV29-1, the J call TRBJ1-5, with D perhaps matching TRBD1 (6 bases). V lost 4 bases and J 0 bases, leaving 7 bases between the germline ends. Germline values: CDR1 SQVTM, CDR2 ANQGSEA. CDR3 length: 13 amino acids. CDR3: CSVGGRSNQPQHF. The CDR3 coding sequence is TGCAGCGTTGGGGGGCGTAGCAATCAGCCCCAGCATTTT.

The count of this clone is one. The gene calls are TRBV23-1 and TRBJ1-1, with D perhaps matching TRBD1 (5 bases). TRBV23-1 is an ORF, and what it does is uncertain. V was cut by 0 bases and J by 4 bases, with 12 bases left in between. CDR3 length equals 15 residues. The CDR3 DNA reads TGCGCCAGCAGTCAATCGGGGCAGCTCTGCACTGAAGCTTTCTTT. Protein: CASSQSGQLCTEAFF.

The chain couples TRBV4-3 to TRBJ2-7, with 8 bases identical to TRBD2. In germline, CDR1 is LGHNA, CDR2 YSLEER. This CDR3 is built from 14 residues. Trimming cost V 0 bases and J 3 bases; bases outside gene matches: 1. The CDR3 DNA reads TGCGCCAGCAGCCAAGACGGGAGGGGCTACGAGCAGTACTTC. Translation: CASSQDGRGYEQYF.

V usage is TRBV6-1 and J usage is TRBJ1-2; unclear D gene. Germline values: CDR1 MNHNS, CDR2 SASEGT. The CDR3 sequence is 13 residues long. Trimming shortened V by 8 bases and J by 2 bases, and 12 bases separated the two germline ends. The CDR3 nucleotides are TGTGCCAGCCGCGTAGGGCAGAACTATGGCTACACCTTC. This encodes CASRVGQNYGYTF.

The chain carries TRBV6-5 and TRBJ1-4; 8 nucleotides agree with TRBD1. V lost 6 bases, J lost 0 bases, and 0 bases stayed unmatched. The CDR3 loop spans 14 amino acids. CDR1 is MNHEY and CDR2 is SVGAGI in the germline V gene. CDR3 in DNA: TGTGCCAGCAGGACAGGGGCAACTAATGAAAAACTGTTTTTT. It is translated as CASRTGATNEKLFF.

As DNA, the CDR3 is TGTGCCTGGAGTCGGGGAGTGAATCAGCCCCAGCATTTT. Its translation: CAWSRGVNQPQHF. The V call is TRBV30, the J call TRBJ1-5; D is ambiguous. Germline assignment: CDR1 GTSNPN and CDR2 SVGIG (reference sequence). With 2 bases removed from V and 4 bases from J, the gap between germline ends came to 9 bases. CDR3 length: 13 amino acids. Looking up the rest from reference TRBV30 and TRBJ1-5 gives the full variable domain: SQTIHQWPATLVQPVGSPLSLECTVEGTSNPNLYWYRQAAGRGLQLLFYSVGIGQISSEVPQNLSASRPQDRQFILSSKKLLLSDSGFYLCAWSRGVNQPQHFGDGTRLSIL.

The CDR3 nucleotides read TGTGCCAGCAGCGGTACGTTTGAGCAGTTCTTC. Its translation: CASSGTFEQFF. The J gene is TRBJ2-1, the V gene TRBV5-4; D is uncertain. The CDR3 spans 11 residues. V was clipped by 4 bases and J by 9 bases, with 8 bases between them. Germline CDR1 reads SGHNT; CDR2 reads YYREEE (reference sequence).